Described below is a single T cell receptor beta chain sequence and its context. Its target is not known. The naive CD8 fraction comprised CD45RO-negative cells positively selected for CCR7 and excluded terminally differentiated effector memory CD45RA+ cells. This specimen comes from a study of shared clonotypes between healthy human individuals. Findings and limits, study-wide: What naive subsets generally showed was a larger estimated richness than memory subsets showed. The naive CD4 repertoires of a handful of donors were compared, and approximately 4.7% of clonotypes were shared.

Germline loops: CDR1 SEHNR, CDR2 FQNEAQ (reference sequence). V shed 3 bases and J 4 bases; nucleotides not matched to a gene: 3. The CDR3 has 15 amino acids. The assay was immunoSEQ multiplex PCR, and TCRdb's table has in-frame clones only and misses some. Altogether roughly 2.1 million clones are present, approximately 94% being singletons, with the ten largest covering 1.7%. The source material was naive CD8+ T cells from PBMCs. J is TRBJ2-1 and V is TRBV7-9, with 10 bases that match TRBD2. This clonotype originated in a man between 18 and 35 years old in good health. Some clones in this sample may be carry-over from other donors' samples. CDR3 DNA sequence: TGTGCCAGCAGCTTGGGTAGCGGGAGGTACAATGAGCAGTTCTTC. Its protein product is CASSLGSGRYNEQFF.